This T cell receptor beta chain was found in a study of long-term antiretroviral therapy in people with HIV. An immunoSEQ assay, version v3.0, was performed at survey level. Only in-frame clones appear in the TCRdb table, and some are missing; sequencing was by immunoSEQ multiplex PCR. The sample yields just under 10,000 clones, roughly three quarters seen once. The United States was where all participants with HIV were treated. The CDR3 consists of 17 residues. CDR1 and CDR2 from the germline V gene are KGHSH and LQKENI. After removal of 0 bases from V and 1 base from J, the junction contained 7 bases not matched to a gene.

Sequenced here: unsorted PBMCs, sampled 1.8 years before starting antiretroviral therapy. This receptor was obtained from a middle-aged man with HIV. The genes are TRBV18 and TRBJ1-1; 8 positions agree with TRBD1. CDR3 loop: CASSPPSGGGSNTEAFF. CDR3 nucleotide sequence: TGTGCCAGCTCACCACCGTCAGGGGGCGGATCGAACACTGAAGCTTTCTTT.